Only a few counts were recorded for the clone carrying this TCR beta chain. The source of the sample is a study of neoadjuvant anti-PD-1 for oral cavity cancer. About the research overall: Around day 43, patients without progression received a fourth nivolumab dose before surgery.

Data came from immunoSEQ multiplex PCR; TCRdb stores just in-frame clones and leaves some out. The sample holds around 10,000 clones, around three fifths seen once. Deletions cut 5 bases from V and 5 bases from J, with 15 bases between. This CDR3 spans 14 amino acids. Per germline, CDR1 MDHEN and CDR2 SYDVKM. Time point described: after neoadjuvant nivolumab, at surgical resection. Cohort: HPV-negative, locally advanced oral cavity squamous cell carcinoma patients. This chain connects TRBV28 to TRBJ2-5, with D perhaps TRBD2 (5 bases). This sample comprised tumor tissue, obtained after nivolumab (anti-PD-1) treatment. The clonotype was recovered from a person between 40 and 85 years old with oral cavity squamous cell carcinoma. The CDR3: CASSTSGAGETQYF. The CDR3 DNA is TGTGCCAGCAGTACGAGCGGAGCCGGGGAGACCCAGTACTTC.